This passage covers 12 T cell receptor beta chains from one sample sequenced in a study of cytomegalovirus exposure and HLA in healthy donors. It was with 60 Vbeta and 13 Jbeta primers that the PCR ran. Assay: immunoSEQ multiplex PCR; the TCRdb copy retains only in-frame clones and omits some. The data hold roughly 180,000 clones, with 79% observed a single time. Sequenced: PBMCs. The source of these receptors is a girl aged 10-17 years in good health and CMV-seropositive.

The CDR3 nucleotides read TGTGCCAGCAGCTTATGGCGGGATACGCAGTATTTT. Protein sequence: CASSLWRDTQYF. This chain connects TRBV11-2 to TRBJ2-3; no clear D. This CDR3 has 12 residues. Trimming took 2 bases from V and 6 from J, leaving 6 bases between them. Germline CDR1 SGHAT, CDR2 FQNNGV.

This clone appeared once. The V gene is TRBV4-3, the J gene TRBJ2-5, with D possibly being TRBD2 (7 bases). The CDR3 has 16 amino acids. From germline, CDR1 is LGHNA and CDR2 YSLEER. Trimming removed 0 bases from V and 10 bases from J, with 21 bases in between. Here the CDR3 reads CASSQEVRGATPRQYF. The CDR3 nucleotides read TGCGCCAGCAGCCAAGAAGTTCGGGGGGCGACCCCTCGCCAGTACTTC.

DNA for the CDR3: TGCGCCAGCAGCCAAGATAGGGGCAGGGTTGGTGGCTACACCTTC. Protein: CASSQDRGRVGGYTF. The chain couples TRBV4-3 to TRBJ1-2, with TRBD1 as a possible D gene (5 bases). CDR1 and CDR2 (germline): LGHNA, YSLEER. The CDR3 loop spans 15 amino acids. Trimming pared 0 bases from V and 7 bases from J, leaving 15 bases between.

In its sample, this clone was seen a few times. The chain carries TRBV19 and TRBJ1-2; D perhaps matches TRBD1 (6 bases). The germline CDR1 and CDR2 sequences are LNHDA and SQIVND (reference sequence). Trimming removed 3 bases at V and 4 bases at J, with 15 bases between. This CDR3 region has 15 residues. The CDR3 DNA is TGTGCCAGTAGTATTGGGGGCGCCCGAGTCTATGGCTACACCTTC. Translation gives CASSIGGARVYGYTF. Drawing the rest from reference TRBV19 and TRBJ1-2, the complete variable domain is DGGITQSPKYLFRKEGQNVTLSCEQNLNHDAMYWYRQDPGQGLRLIYYSQIVNDFQKGDIAEGYSVSREKKESFPLTVTSAQKNPTAFYLCASSIGGARVYGYTFGSGTRLTVV.

This chain links TRBV9 with TRBJ2-5; the match to TRBD2 covers 10 bases. Per the germline V gene, CDR1 is SGDLS and CDR2 is YYNGEE. This CDR3 has 17 amino acids. V dropped 1 base and J dropped 4; count of bases not matched to a gene: 10. The CDR3 coding sequence is TGTGCCAGCAGCGTAAGGTCCAGCGGGGGGGTGGGAGAGACCCAGTACTTC. It is translated as CASSVRSSGGVGETQYF.

The chain uses TRBV2 and TRBJ1-6; D is possibly TRBD1 (6 bases). The CDR3 is 13 amino acids. V was clipped by 7 bases and J by 7 bases, with 11 bases between them. Germline assignment: CDR1 SNHLY and CDR2 FYNNEI. The CDR3 DNA reads TGTGCCAGCATCAGGGGCTACAATTCACCCCTCCACTTT. Translated: CASIRGYNSPLHF.

This rearrangement joins TRBV9 to TRBJ2-3, with TRBD2 matching over 14 bases. This CDR3 spans 15 amino acids. Trimming at V came to 3 bases and at J to 9 bases, leaving 6 bases not matched to a gene. The V gene's germline CDR1 is SGDLS and CDR2 YYNGEE. Here the CDR3 reads CASSAPTSGGGTQYF. In nucleotides, the CDR3 is TGTGCCAGCAGCGCCCCGACTAGCGGGGGGGGCACGCAGTATTTT.

This chain links TRBV11-2 with TRBJ2-5, with D possibly TRBD2 on 6 matching bases. V lost 5 bases to trimming and J lost 3 bases, with 19 bases between them. This CDR3 region has 16 residues. The germline gives CDR1 SGHAT, CDR2 FQNNGV. The CDR3 region has the DNA TGTGCCAGCAGCCCCCGGGACTGGGCCGTTAAAGAGACCCAGTACTTC. Amino acid sequence: CASSPRDWAVKETQYF.

CDR3 loop: CASSLVGDRGQYSYEQYF. CDR3 DNA: TGTGCCAGCAGCTTAGTGGGGGACAGGGGGCAATATTCCTACGAGCAGTACTTC. V and J are TRBV11-2 and TRBJ2-7, with 12 bases fitting TRBD1. This CDR3 has 18 amino acids. The germline gives CDR1 SGHAT, CDR2 FQNNGV. The ends lost 1 base at V and 1 base at J; junction bases unmatched: 8.

V is TRBV19 and J is TRBJ1-2; the match to TRBD1 covers 9 bases. From germline, CDR1 is LNHDA and CDR2 SQIVND (reference sequence). The CDR3 consists of 15 residues. V lost 6 bases, J lost 8 bases, and 13 bases stayed unmatched. This CDR3 reads CASSSITGQGLGYTF. The CDR3 nucleotides are TGTGCCAGTAGCTCTATCACGGGACAGGGCTTAGGCTACACCTTC. Using reference TRBV19 and TRBJ1-2 for the parts outside the CDR3, the full variable domain is DGGITQSPKYLFRKEGQNVTLSCEQNLNHDAMYWYRQDPGQGLRLIYYSQIVNDFQKGDIAEGYSVSREKKESFPLTVTSAQKNPTAFYLCASSSITGQGLGYTFGSGTRLTVV.

The chain links TRBV13 to TRBJ1-3, with D possibly matching TRBD1 (5 bases). The V gene lost 1 base and the J gene lost 3 bases, with 19 bases spanning the gap. There are 18 residues in the CDR3. CDR1 and CDR2 (germline): PRHDT, FYEKMQ (reference sequence). CDR3 sequence reads: CASSLEVGRDLLGNTIYF. DNA for the CDR3: TGTGCCAGCAGCTTAGAAGTTGGACGGGACTTACTTGGAAACACCATATATTTT.

This clone has just a few counts. The chain uses TRBV6-1 and TRBJ2-1, with TRBD2 matching 7 bases. J lost 2 bases, V lost 10 bases, and 8 bases had no gene match. The germline CDR1 and CDR2 sequences are MNHNS and SASEGT. There are 14 residues in the CDR3. The CDR3, as DNA: TGTGCCACGTCCGGGACTATTCCCTACAATGAGCAGTTCTTC. Residues: CATSGTIPYNEQFF.